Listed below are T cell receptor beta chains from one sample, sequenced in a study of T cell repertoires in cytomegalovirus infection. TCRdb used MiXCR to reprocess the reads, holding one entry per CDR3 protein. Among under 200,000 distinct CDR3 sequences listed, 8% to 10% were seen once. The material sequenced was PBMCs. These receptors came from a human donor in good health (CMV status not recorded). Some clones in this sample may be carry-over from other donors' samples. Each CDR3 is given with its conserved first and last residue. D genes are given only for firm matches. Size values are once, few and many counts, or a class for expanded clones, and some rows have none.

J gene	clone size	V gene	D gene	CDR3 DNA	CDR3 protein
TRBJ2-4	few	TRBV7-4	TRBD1	TGTGCCAGCAGCCTACCTACAGGGGTTGGAGACATTCAGTACTTC	CASSLPTGVGDIQYF
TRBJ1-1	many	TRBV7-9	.	TGTGCCAGCAGACCGGACAGAGCGAACACTGAAGCTTTCTTT	CASRPDRANTEAFF
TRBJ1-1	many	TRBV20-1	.	TGCAGTGCTAGTGATTGGGCCGGGGGACTAAACACTGAAGCTTTCTTT	CSASDWAGGLNTEAFF
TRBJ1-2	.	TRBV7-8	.	TGTGCCAGCAGCTTTCGAAGGCACTCAACGGATGGCTACACCTTC	CASSFRRHSTDGYTF
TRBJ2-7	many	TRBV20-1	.	TGCAGTGCTAGAGATTCGCAGGGCCTCGAGCAGTACTTC	CSARDSQGLEQYF
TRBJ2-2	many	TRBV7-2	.	TGTGCCAGCAGCTTAGCGCCCACAGGGAGGTTGATCACCGGGGAGCTGTTTTTT	CASSLAPTGRLITGELFF
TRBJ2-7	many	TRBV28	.	TGTGCCACCCGGCGGACACCCGACGAGCAGTACTTC	CATRRTPDEQYF
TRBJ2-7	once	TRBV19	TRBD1	TGTGCCAGTAGTCGCCCGGGACAGGCGTACTACGAGCAGTACTTC	CASSRPGQAYYEQYF
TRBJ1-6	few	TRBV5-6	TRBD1	TGTGCCAGCAGCATCGACAGGGGGCAGCTGTGGAATTCACCCCTCCACTTT	CASSIDRGQLWNSPLHF
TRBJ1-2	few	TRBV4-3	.	TGCGCCAGCAGCCAAGAGACTACAGAGAACTATGGCTACACCTTC	CASSQETTENYGYTF
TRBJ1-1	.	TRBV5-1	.	TGCGCCAGCTATCAGGGGCCGAACACTGAAGCTTTCTTT	CASYQGPNTEAFF
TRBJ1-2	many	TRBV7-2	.	TGTGCCAGCAGCCCCCCCGGGGTTACTAACTATGGCTACACCTTC	CASSPPGVTNYGYTF
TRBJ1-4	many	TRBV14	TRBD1	TGTGCCAGCTCCGGGACAGATCATGAAAAACTGTTTTTT	CASSGTDHEKLFF
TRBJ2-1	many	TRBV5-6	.	TGTGCCAGCAGCCCAACACCGGGCCGAAATGAGCAGTTCTTC	CASSPTPGRNEQFF
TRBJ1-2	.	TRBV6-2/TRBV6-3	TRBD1	TGTGCCACTTCTTTGACAGGGACGGGCTATGGCTACACCTTC	CATSLTGTGYGYTF
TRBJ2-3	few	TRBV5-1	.	TGCGCCAGCAGCTTGGAGGGGAAAGCGCCGGATACGCAGTATTTT	CASSLEGKAPDTQYF
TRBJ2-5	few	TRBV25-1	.	TGTGCCAGCAGTGATCGAGACAGGCCCCAAGAGACCCAGTACTTC	CASSDRDRPQETQYF
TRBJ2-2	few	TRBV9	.	TGTGCCAGCACCCGGGACGTCGCGAACACCGGGGAGCTGTTTTTT	CASTRDVANTGELFF
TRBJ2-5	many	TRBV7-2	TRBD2	TGTGCCAGCAGCATAGGACTAGCGGGGACCCAAGAGACCCAGTACTTC	CASSIGLAGTQETQYF
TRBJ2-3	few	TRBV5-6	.	TGTGCCAGCAGACGGACGGCTGGGGCAAGGGCAGATACGCAGTATTTT	CASRRTAGARADTQYF
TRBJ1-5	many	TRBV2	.	TGTGCCAGCAGTGGGACCTACTCCCCGCCCCAGCATTTT	CASSGTYSPPQHF
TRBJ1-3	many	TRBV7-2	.	TGTGCCAGCAGCGCTACAGGGTACAACACCATATATTTT	CASSATGYNTIYF
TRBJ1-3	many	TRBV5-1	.	TGCGCCAGCAGCTTGGGACAGACTCTCTCTGGAAACACCATATATTTT	CASSLGQTLSGNTIYF
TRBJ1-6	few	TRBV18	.	TGTGCCAGCTCACCACCGACAGGAGGAATTAATTCACCCCTCCACTTT	CASSPPTGGINSPLHF
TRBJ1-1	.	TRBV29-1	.	TGCAGCGTTGAGAGGGGAACAAGGGCTTCGAATTCTGAAGCTTTCTTT	CSVERGTRASNSEAFF
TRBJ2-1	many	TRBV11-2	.	TGTGCCAGCAGCTTAGACAGGGTGGATGAGCAGTTCTTC	CASSLDRVDEQFF
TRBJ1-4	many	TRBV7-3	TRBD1	TGTGCCAGCAGACCCCTCGACAGGGTGGCTGAAAAACTGTTTTTT	CASRPLDRVAEKLFF
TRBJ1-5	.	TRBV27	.	TGTGCCAGCAGTTTAGACAGTCTTTTCAATCAGCCCCAGCATTTT	CASSLDSLFNQPQHF
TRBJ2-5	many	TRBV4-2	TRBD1	TGTGCCAGCAGCCAGACAGGGGGCCAAGAGACCCAGTACTTC	CASSQTGGQETQYF
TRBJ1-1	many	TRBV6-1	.	TGTGCCAGCACCGCGGGGCACACTGAAGCTTTCTTT	CASTAGHTEAFF
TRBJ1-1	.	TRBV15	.	TGTGCCACCAGCAGAGACAGGGGCCCCACTGAAGCTTTCTTT	CATSRDRGPTEAFF
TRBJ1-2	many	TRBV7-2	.	TGTGCCAGCAGCTTACCCCGCCGTACAGTCTATGGCTACACCTTC	CASSLPRRTVYGYTF
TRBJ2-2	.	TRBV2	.	TGTGCCAGCCGGTTCTTGTGGGGGGAGCTGTTTTTT	CASRFLWGELFF
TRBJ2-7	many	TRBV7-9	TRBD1	TGTGCCAGCAGCCCCCAAGATACGGGACAGGGCTACGAGCAGTACTTC	CASSPQDTGQGYEQYF
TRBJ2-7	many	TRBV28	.	TGTGCCACTAGACAGAAAAGACCCTACGAGCAGTACTTC	CATRQKRPYEQYF
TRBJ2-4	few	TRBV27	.	TGTGCCAGCAGTTTATCGGGGACAGCGGGGGTAAACATTCAGTACTTC	CASSLSGTAGVNIQYF
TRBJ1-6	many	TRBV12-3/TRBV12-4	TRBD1	TGTGCCAGCAGAATCCGCGGGACAGGCTATTCACCCCTCCACTTT	CASRIRGTGYSPLHF
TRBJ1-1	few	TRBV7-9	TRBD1	TGTGCCAGCAGCCGGCCCCTCACAGGGGGAGGTACTGAAGCTTTCTTT	CASSRPLTGGGTEAFF
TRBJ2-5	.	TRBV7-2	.	TGTGCCAGCAGCCGGACAAGGGGCCAAGAGACCCAGTACTTC	CASSRTRGQETQYF
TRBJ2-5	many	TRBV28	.	TGTGCCAGCAGTTTGAGCGGAGGGGGCCAAGAGACCCAGTACTTC	CASSLSGGGQETQYF
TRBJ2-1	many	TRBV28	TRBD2	TGTGCCAGCAGTTCGCAAGGGGAACGGGCTAGCGGGAGGTATAATGAGCAGTTCTTC	CASSSQGERASGRYNEQFF
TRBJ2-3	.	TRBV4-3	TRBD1	TGCGCCAGCAGCCAAGGGCCAGGGGGCTTGGCAGATACGCAGTATTTT	CASSQGPGGLADTQYF
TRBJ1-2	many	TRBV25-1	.	TGTGCCAGCAGTGAACAGACGGCCCCCTATGGCTACACCTTC	CASSEQTAPYGYTF
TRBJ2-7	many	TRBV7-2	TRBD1	TGTGCCAGCAGCTATAGGACAGGGAGCTCCTACGAGCAGTACTTC	CASSYRTGSSYEQYF
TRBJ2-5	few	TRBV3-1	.	TGTGCCAGCAGCAGGGGGGGACTTCTACAAGAGACCCAGTACTTC	CASSRGGLLQETQYF
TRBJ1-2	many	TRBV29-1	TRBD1	TGCAGCGTTGATCCCCCGGGTGCTCAGACAGGGGCTAACTATGGCTACACCTTC	CSVDPPGAQTGANYGYTF
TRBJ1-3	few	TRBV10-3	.	TGTGCCATCAGTGAGCCCTACCGATCTGGAAACACCATATATTTT	CAISEPYRSGNTIYF
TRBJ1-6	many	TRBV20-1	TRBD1	TGCAGTGCTAGAGACGGGGCCCGATTAACAGGGGATAATTCACCCCTCCACTTT	CSARDGARLTGDNSPLHF
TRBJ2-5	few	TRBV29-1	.	TGCAGCGTTAAGAATCTAGCTCAGCAAGAGACCCAGTACTTC	CSVKNLAQQETQYF